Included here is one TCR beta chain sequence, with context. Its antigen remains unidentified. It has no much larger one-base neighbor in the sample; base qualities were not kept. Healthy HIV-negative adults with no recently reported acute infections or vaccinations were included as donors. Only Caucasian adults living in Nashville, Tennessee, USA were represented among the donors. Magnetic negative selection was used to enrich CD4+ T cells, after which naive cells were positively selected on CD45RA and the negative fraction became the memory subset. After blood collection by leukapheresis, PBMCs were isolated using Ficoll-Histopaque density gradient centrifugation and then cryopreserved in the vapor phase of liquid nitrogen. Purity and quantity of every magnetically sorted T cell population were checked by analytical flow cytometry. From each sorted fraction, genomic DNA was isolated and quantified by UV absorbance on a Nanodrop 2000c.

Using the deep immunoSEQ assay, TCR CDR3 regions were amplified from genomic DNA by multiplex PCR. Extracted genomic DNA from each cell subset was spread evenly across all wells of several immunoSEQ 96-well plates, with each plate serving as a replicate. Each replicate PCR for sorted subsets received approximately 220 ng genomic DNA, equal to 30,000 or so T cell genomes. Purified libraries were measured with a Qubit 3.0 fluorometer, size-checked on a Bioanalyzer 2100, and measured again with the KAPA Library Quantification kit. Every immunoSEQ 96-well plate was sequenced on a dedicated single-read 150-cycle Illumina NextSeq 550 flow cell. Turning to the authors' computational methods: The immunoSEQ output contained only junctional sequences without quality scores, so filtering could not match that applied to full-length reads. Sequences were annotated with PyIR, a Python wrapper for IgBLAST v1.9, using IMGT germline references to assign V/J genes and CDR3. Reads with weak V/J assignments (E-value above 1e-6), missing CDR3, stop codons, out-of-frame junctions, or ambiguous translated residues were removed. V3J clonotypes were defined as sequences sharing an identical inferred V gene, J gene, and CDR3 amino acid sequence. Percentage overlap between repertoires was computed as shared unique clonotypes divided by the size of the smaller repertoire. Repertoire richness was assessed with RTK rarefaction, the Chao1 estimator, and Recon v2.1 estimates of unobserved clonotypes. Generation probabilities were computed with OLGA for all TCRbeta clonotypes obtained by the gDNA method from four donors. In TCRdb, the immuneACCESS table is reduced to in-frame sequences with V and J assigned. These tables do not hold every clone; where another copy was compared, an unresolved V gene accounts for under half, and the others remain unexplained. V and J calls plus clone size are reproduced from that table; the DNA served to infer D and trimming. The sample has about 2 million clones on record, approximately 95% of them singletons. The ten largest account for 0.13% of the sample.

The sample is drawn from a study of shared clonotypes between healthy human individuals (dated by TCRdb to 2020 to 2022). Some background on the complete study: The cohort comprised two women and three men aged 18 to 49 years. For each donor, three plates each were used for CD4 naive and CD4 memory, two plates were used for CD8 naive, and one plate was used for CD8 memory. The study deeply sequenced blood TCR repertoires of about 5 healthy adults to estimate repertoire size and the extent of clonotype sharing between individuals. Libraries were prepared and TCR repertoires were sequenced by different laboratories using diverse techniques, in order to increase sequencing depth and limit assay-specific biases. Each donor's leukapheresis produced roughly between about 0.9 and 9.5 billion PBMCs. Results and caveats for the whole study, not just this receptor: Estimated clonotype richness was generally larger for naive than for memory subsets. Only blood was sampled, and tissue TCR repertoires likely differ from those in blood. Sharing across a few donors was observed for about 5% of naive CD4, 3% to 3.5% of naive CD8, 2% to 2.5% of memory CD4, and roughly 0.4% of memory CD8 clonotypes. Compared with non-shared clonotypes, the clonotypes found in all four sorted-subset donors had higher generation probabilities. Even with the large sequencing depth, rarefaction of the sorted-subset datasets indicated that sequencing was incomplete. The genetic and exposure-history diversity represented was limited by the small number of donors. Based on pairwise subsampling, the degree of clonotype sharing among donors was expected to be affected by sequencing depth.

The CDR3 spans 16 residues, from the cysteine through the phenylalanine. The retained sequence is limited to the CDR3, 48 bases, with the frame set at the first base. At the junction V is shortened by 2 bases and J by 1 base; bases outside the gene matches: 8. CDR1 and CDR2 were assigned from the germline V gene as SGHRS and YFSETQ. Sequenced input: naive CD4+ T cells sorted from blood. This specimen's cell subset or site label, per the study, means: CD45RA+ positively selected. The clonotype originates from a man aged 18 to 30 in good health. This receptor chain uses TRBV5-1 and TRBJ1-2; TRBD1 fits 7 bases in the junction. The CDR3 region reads CASSLYPGQHNYGYTF. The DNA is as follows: TGCGCCAGCAGCTTATACCCGGGACAGCATAACTATGGCTACACCTTC.